The 15 T cell receptor beta chains listed next were all sequenced from one sample in a study of cytomegalovirus exposure and HLA in healthy donors. Amplification used 60 Vbeta primers and 13 Jbeta primers. Some clones are missing from TCRdb's copy, which holds only in-frame ones; the method was immunoSEQ multiplex PCR. This repertoire shows 160,000 or so clones, around 88% found once; its top ten account for 0.85%. The sequenced sample consisted of PBMCs. These receptors originate from a woman in her 30s in good health and CMV-seronegative.

This clone was seen a single time. This chain uses TRBV29-1 with TRBJ2-3; 13 bases match TRBD2. There are 17 residues in the CDR3. J was trimmed by 2 bases and V by 5 bases; bases with no gene match: 10. The germline gives CDR1 SQVTM, CDR2 ANQGSEA. CDR3 protein: CSVSLMGLAGPTDTQYF. The CDR3 DNA is TGCAGCGTTTCCCTGATGGGACTAGCGGGGCCCACAGATACGCAGTATTTT.

The chain couples TRBV27 to TRBJ1-2; 8 positions match TRBD1. Trimming at V came to 6 bases and at J to 1 base, leaving 7 bases not matched to a gene. Germline lookup yields CDR1 MNHEY and CDR2 SMNVEV (reference sequence). The CDR3 extends over 15 amino acids. The CDR3 reads CASSFRQGHNYGYTF. The CDR3 DNA reads as TGTGCCAGCAGCTTCCGACAGGGGCATAACTATGGCTACACCTTC.

The rearrangement uses TRBV19 and TRBJ1-5; 7 positions match TRBD1. Trimming removed 5 bases from V and 2 bases from J; junction bases left unmatched: 6. Germline CDR1 LNHDA, CDR2 SQIVND (reference sequence). This CDR3 contains 15 residues. The chain's CDR3 is CASSVGGNGNQPQHF. The CDR3 nucleotides read TGTGCCAGTAGTGTAGGGGGCAATGGCAATCAGCCCCAGCATTTT.

In its sample, this clone was seen many times. This chain links TRBV5-4 with TRBJ2-7; D gene ambiguous. The CDR3 has 15 residues. Germline V gene data show CDR1 as SGHNT and CDR2 as YYREEE (reference sequence). V lost 4 bases and J lost 0, with 14 bases in between. This CDR3 reads CASSHLTASSYEQYF. CDR3 coding DNA: TGTGCCAGCAGCCACCTGACGGCTAGCTCCTACGAGCAGTACTTC.

The chain combines TRBV18 with TRBJ1-3; 7 positions agree with TRBD1. J gave up 0 bases and V 4 bases, and 9 bases lay outside the gene matches. The germline V gene encodes CDR1 KGHSH and CDR2 LQKENI. The CDR3 runs 17 residues. CDR3 sequence: CASSRQDRPSSGNTIYF. As DNA, the CDR3 is TGTGCCAGCTCACGTCAGGACAGGCCCAGCTCTGGAAACACCATATATTTT.

The chain couples TRBV19 to TRBJ1-1, with a possible D match to TRBD1 (5 bases). The CDR3 has 14 amino acids. The V gene lost 6 bases and the J gene lost 4 bases, with 15 bases spanning the gap. In germline, CDR1 is LNHDA, CDR2 SQIVND (reference sequence). CDR3 DNA sequence: TGTGCCAGTAGGGGGGGTGGCTTGACCACTGAAGCTTTCTTT. Its protein product is CASRGGGLTTEAFF. Based on the CDR3 plus reference TRBV19 and TRBJ1-1, the full variable domain is DGGITQSPKYLFRKEGQNVTLSCEQNLNHDAMYWYRQDPGQGLRLIYYSQIVNDFQKGDIAEGYSVSREKKESFPLTVTSAQKNPTAFYLCASRGGGLTTEAFFGQGTRLTVV.

CDR3 in DNA: TGTGCCAGCAGTAGGACGGCGGGTCCGCTTACTAATTCACCCCTCCACTTT. Translating gives CASSRTAGPLTNSPLHF. The genes are TRBV2 and TRBJ1-6; D unclear. The CDR3 sequence is 17 residues long. Germline V gene data show CDR1 as SNHLY and CDR2 as FYNNEI. V was shortened by 5 bases and J by 6 bases, with 20 bases between the two germline ends. Together with reference TRBV2 and TRBJ1-6, the CDR3 gives the full variable domain: EPEVTQTPSHQVTQMGQEVILRCVPISNHLYFYWYRQILGQKVEFLVSFYNNEISEKSEIFDDQFSVERPDGSNFTLKIRSTKLEDSAMYFCASSRTAGPLTNSPLHFGNGTRLTVT.

The rearrangement links TRBV11-2 to TRBJ2-1; possible D gene TRBD2, 5 bases. The V and J ends lost 2 bases and 5 bases respectively, with 13 bases between them. In germline, CDR1 is SGHAT, CDR2 FQNNGV. CDR3 size: 15 residues. In nucleotides, the CDR3 is TGTGCCAGCAGCTTAAGGCTAGCCAAAGACAATGAGCAGTTCTTC. Residues: CASSLRLAKDNEQFF.

The chain uses TRBV9 and TRBJ2-5, with 7 bases identical to TRBD2. V trimming: 3 bases; J trimming: 5 bases; junction bases outside the gene matches: 16. The CDR3 runs to 17 residues. Germline values: CDR1 SGDLS, CDR2 YYNGEE. The CDR3 protein is CASSDSGTTTLGETQYF. CDR3 DNA: TGTGCCAGCAGCGATTCTGGGACTACCACACTTGGGGAGACCCAGTACTTC.

The chain combines TRBV2 with TRBJ2-5; TRBD2 might be the D (5 bases). Trimming removed 0 bases from V and 0 bases from J, with 11 bases in between. Germline CDR1 reads SNHLY; CDR2 reads FYNNEI. The CDR3 is 16 amino acids. DNA for the CDR3: TGTGCCAGCAGTGAAGCCAGCGGAATAAACCAAGAGACCCAGTACTTC. The encoded protein is CASSEASGINQETQYF.

This chain joins TRBV29-1 and TRBJ2-1; 7 nucleotides match TRBD1. The germline V gene has CDR1 SQVTM and CDR2 ANQGSEA. The CDR3 is made up of 15 amino acids. V dropped 3 bases and J dropped 4; count of bases not matched to a gene: 9. This chain's CDR3 is CSVETRGGQYNEQFF. DNA for the CDR3: TGCAGCGTTGAGACGCGAGGGGGACAGTACAATGAGCAGTTCTTC.

Here the CDR3 reads CASSLNQGGIYNEQFF. As DNA, the CDR3 is TGCGCCAGCAGCTTAAACCAGGGCGGGATCTACAATGAGCAGTTCTTC. V usage is TRBV5-1 and J usage is TRBJ2-1; a weak D match, TRBD2 (6 bases). The CDR3 totals 16 residues. The germline V gene has CDR1 SGHRS and CDR2 YFSETQ. Trimming took off 2 bases at V and 3 bases at J, with 15 bases between the two ends.

This clone was detected a few times. The chain employs TRBV6-1 and TRBJ1-1; 8 bases align to TRBD1. The V gene end was trimmed by 8 bases and the J gene end by 1 base; junction bases not matched to a gene: 3. Germline CDR1 reads MNHNS; CDR2 reads SASEGT. The CDR3 loop spans 13 amino acids. The CDR3 nucleotides read TGTGCCAGCCTAGGGACAGGGAACACTGAAGCTTTCTTT. Its protein is CASLGTGNTEAFF.

The chain is built from TRBV2 and TRBJ2-1, with D possibly TRBD2 on 5 matching bases. V lost 10 bases and J lost 10, with 20 bases in between. The CDR3 sequence is 13 residues long. Per the germline V gene, CDR1 is SNHLY and CDR2 is FYNNEI. CDR3 DNA: TGTGCCACCCCTTTTGGACTCCGAGGGGAGCAGTTCTTC. Its translation: CATPFGLRGEQFF.

This clone showed up just once. The CDR3 region has the DNA TGCGCCAGCAGCTTGGAACGGACTAGCTCCACAGATACGCAGTATTTT. It translates to CASSLERTSSTDTQYF. The chain employs TRBV5-1 and TRBJ2-3; 8 nucleotides match TRBD2. J gave up 2 bases and V 0 bases, and 5 bases lay outside the gene matches. In germline, CDR1 is SGHRS, CDR2 YFSETQ. This CDR3 region has 16 residues.